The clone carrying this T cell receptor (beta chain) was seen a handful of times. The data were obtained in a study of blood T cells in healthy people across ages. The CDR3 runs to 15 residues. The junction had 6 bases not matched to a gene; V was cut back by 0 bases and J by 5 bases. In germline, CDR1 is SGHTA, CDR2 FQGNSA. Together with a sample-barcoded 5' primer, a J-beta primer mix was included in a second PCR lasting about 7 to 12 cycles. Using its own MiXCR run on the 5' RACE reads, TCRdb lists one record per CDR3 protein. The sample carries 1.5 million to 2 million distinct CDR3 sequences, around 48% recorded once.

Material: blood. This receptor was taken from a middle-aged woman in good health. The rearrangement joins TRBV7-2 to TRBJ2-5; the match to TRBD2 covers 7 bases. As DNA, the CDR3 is TGTGCCAGCAGCTTAGCCCGGGGCGGGGGTGAGACCCAGTACTTC. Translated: CASSLARGGGETQYF.